The source of this T cell receptor (beta chain) is a study of cytomegalovirus exposure and HLA in healthy donors. In the study overall: From HLA-typed donors, an early data release held approximately 85 million unique TCRs. General study points: In a later analysis, most CMV-associated TCR beta chains appeared HLA-restricted. A few V segments could not be told apart, such as TRBV6-2 and TRBV6-3, and were left out.

About this clone: Its specificity is unknown.

V was pared by 3 bases and J by 7 bases, with 17 bases between. Per germline, CDR1 LNHDA and CDR2 SQIVND (reference sequence). CDR3 length equals 15 residues. The PCR made use of 60 Vbeta and 13 Jbeta primers. In the original processing: Among the unique TCR beta chains that a later analysis counted, 75 million to 85 million in all, about 12 million were shared. Using immunoSEQ multiplex PCR, the repertoire was profiled, and TCRdb retains in-frame clones only, with some absent. The V and J calls and clone size are taken from that table; D and trimming were inferred from the DNA. The sample includes more than 90,000 clones, 60% to 80% of them seen just once.

Sequencing was carried out using PBMCs. This sequence was found in a female donor in good health and CMV-seronegative. The V and J genes are TRBV19 and TRBJ2-3, with TRBD2 as a possible D gene (6 bases). The CDR3 loop is CASSMERTGLHTQYF. The CDR3 coding sequence is TGTGCCAGTAGTATGGAGCGGACGGGACTTCATACGCAGTATTTT.